One and the same sample provided the 17 T cell receptor beta chains below, sequenced in a study of technical replicates of blood from several donors. The repertoire was sequenced with immunoSEQ multiplex PCR; TCRdb's copy has only in-frame clones and lacks some. The table lists roughly 69,000 clones, about 97% of them singletons. The sample consisted of T cells isolated from PBMCs. All receptors come from a human donor in good health.

The genes are TRBV5-1 and TRBJ2-3, with D possibly matching TRBD2 (6 bases). The V and J ends lost 1 base and 0 bases respectively, with 9 bases between them. Per the germline V gene, CDR1 is SGHRS and CDR2 is YFSETQ. The CDR3 runs 15 residues. The CDR3 nucleotides read TGCGCCAGCAGCTTGCTCGCGGGGAGCACAGATACGCAGTATTTT. It encodes CASSLLAGSTDTQYF.

The chain recombines TRBV20-1 with TRBJ1-1; D gene unclear. Between the trimmed V and J ends, which lost 4 bases and 6 bases, there was a span of 9 bases. The CDR3 consists of 11 residues. Germline V lookup: CDR1 DFQATT, CDR2 SNEGSKA (reference sequence). This CDR3 is CSAKRRPEAFF. The CDR3 region has the DNA TGCAGTGCTAAAAGGAGACCTGAAGCTTTCTTT.

This rearrangement joins TRBV10-3 to TRBJ1-3; D unresolved. The CDR3 has 14 residues. V dropped 3 bases and J dropped 0 bases, with 6 bases sitting between them. In germline, CDR1 is ENHRY, CDR2 SYGVKD. The CDR3 here is CAISESLSGNTIYF. The CDR3 nucleotides are TGTGCCATCAGTGAAAGCCTCTCTGGAAACACCATATATTTT.

The chain is built from TRBV6-5 and TRBJ2-1; 14 bases are a match to TRBD2. The CDR3 is 15 amino acids. The germline V gene has CDR1 MNHEY and CDR2 SVGAGI. With V trimmed by 5 bases and J by 8 bases, 5 bases remained unmatched. The CDR3 loop reads CASSRGLAGVDEQFF. The DNA for the CDR3 is TGTGCCAGCAGTCGGGGACTAGCGGGAGTCGATGAGCAGTTCTTC.

The chain has TRBV30 and TRBJ2-3; D is uncertain. The CDR3 spans 11 residues. CDR1 and CDR2 (germline): GTSNPN, SVGIG (reference sequence). V was pared by 2 bases and J by 4 bases, with 4 bases between. Here the CDR3 reads CAWSPADTQYF. CDR3 coding DNA: TGTGCCTGGAGTCCAGCAGATACGCAGTATTTT.

This chain connects TRBV2 to TRBJ2-7; the D gene is possibly TRBD2 (6 bases). V dropped 9 bases and J dropped 4 bases, with 19 bases sitting between them. CDR1 SNHLY and CDR2 FYNNEI come from the germline V gene. The CDR3 spans 14 residues. CDR3 nucleotides: TGTGCCAGTACGGCCGGGGGTTTTCGATACGAGCAGTACTTC. This translates into CASTAGGFRYEQYF.

This chain joins TRBV5-4 and TRBJ2-1; 10 bases agree with TRBD2. The CDR3 totals 16 residues. Germline values: CDR1 SGHNT, CDR2 YYREEE (reference sequence). After removal of 4 bases from V and 6 bases from J, the junction contained 10 bases not matched to a gene. The CDR3 DNA follows: TGTGCCAGCAGCAATCAAGCGGGAGGGCCTATCAATGAGCAGTTCTTC. As protein: CASSNQAGGPINEQFF. The full variable domain, completed using reference TRBV5-4 and TRBJ2-1, is ETGVTQSPTHLIKTRGQQVTLRCSSQSGHNTVSWYQQALGQGPQFIFQYYREEENGRGNFPPRFSGLQFPNYSSELNVNALELDDSALYLCASSNQAGGPINEQFFGPGTRLTVL.

The rearrangement links TRBV7-6 to TRBJ2-7; 8 positions agree with TRBD1. The V segment lost 5 bases and the J segment 4 bases; nucleotides outside the gene matches: 4. This CDR3 spans 13 amino acids. The V gene's germline CDR1 is SGHVS and CDR2 FNYEAQ. CDR3 nucleotides: TGTGCCAGCAGCCTAGGGACAGGTTACGAGCAGTACTTC. This translates into CASSLGTGYEQYF.

This clone was found once. The chain links TRBV19 to TRBJ1-1; no firm D call. CDR3 length equals 13 residues. CDR1 is LNHDA and CDR2 is SQIVND in the germline V gene (reference sequence). Trimming took 2 bases from V and 2 from J, leaving 6 bases between them. The CDR3 DNA reads as TGTGCCAGTAGTATACAGGAAAACACTGAAGCTTTCTTT. Amino acid sequence: CASSIQENTEAFF.

This rearrangement joins TRBV10-3 to TRBJ2-3, with D uncertain. The CDR3 loop spans 13 amino acids. The V gene lost 4 bases and the J gene lost 0 bases, with 5 bases spanning the gap. Per the germline V gene, CDR1 is ENHRY and CDR2 is SYGVKD. The CDR3 spells CAISGVSTDTQYF. The CDR3 region has the DNA TGTGCCATCAGTGGAGTCAGCACAGATACGCAGTATTTT.

The gene calls are TRBV7-9 and TRBJ2-4; perhaps TRBD1 as D (6 bases). The germline CDR1 and CDR2 sequences are SEHNR and FQNEAQ (reference sequence). V was shortened by 1 base and J by 8 bases, with 21 bases between the two germline ends. The CDR3 runs to 17 residues. CDR3 nucleotide sequence: TGTGCCAGCAGCTTAGTAGGGGAAGGAGCACAGGGTTACATTCAGTACTTC. The encoded protein is CASSLVGEGAQGYIQYF.

The V gene is TRBV2, the J gene TRBJ1-5, with D possibly being TRBD1 (6 bases). V lost 8 bases to trimming and J lost 7 bases, with 18 bases between them. The CDR3 covers 14 residues. The germline V gene has CDR1 SNHLY and CDR2 FYNNEI. The CDR3 loop reads CASCYIQGWQPQHF. The CDR3 nucleotides are TGTGCCAGCTGTTACATCCAGGGGTGGCAGCCCCAGCATTTT.

The CDR3 DNA follows: TGTGCCAGCAGCTCCGGCGACTCCGGGGCCAACGTCCTGACTTTC. Its protein is CASSSGDSGANVLTF. The chain is built from TRBV2 and TRBJ2-6, with unresolved D. Trimming stripped 6 bases from V and 4 bases from J, with 13 bases between. CDR3 length: 15 residues. CDR1 and CDR2 (germline): SNHLY, FYNNEI.

V is TRBV7-2 and J is TRBJ2-1; TRBD2 aligns across 12 bases. Germline V lookup: CDR1 SGHTA, CDR2 FQGNSA. J was trimmed by 4 bases and V by 4 bases; bases with no gene match: 5. The CDR3 has 16 amino acids. The CDR3 region has the DNA TGTGCCAGCAGCTCCTCACTAGCGGGAGGATACAATGAGCAGTTCTTC. Residues: CASSSSLAGGYNEQFF.

The genes are TRBV28 and TRBJ2-5, with TRBD1 matching over 8 bases. The V and J ends lost 5 bases and 5 bases, in that order; junction bases with no gene match: 4. CDR1 and CDR2 from the germline V gene are MDHEN and SYDVKM. This CDR3 has 13 residues. The CDR3 DNA is TGTGCCAGCAGTCCACGACAGGGGGAGACCCAGTACTTC. Its translation is CASSPRQGETQYF. Supplemented by reference TRBV28 and TRBJ2-5, the full variable domain reads DVKVTQSSRYLVKRTGEKVFLECVQDMDHENMFWYRQDPGLGLRLIYFSYDVKMKEKGDIPEGYSVSREKKERFSLILESASTNQTSMYLCASSPRQGETQYFGPGTRLLVL.

The rearrangement uses TRBV7-9 and TRBJ2-7; possible D gene TRBD2, 5 bases. This CDR3 is built from 14 residues. Germline V gene sequence: CDR1 SEHNR, CDR2 FQNEAQ (reference sequence). V gave up 5 bases and J gave up 2 bases, with 13 bases separating them. In nucleotides, the CDR3 is TGTGCCAGCAGCAAACATAGCGTGGCCTACGAGCAGTACTTC. Its protein product is CASSKHSVAYEQYF.

The chain is built from TRBV19 and TRBJ2-2, with 7 bases lining up with TRBD1. J lost 3 bases, V lost 3 bases, and 10 bases had no gene match. The CDR3 runs to 17 residues. CDR1 and CDR2 (germline): LNHDA, SQIVND (reference sequence). The CDR3 coding sequence is TGTGCCAGTAGTATCAAGGGGGCCCCCCGTTACACCGGGGAGCTGTTTTTT. Protein: CASSIKGAPRYTGELFF.